The 31 T cell receptor beta chains below all came from one sample that was sequenced in a study of CD8+CD57+ T cells in acquired aplastic anemia. Sequencing involved patients with CD8+CD57+ cell expansion previously shown by flow cytometry. TCR beta VDJ combinations and CDR3 sequences were profiled from genomic DNA. TCRdb re-called the reads through MiXCR, storing one row per CDR3 protein. This sample carries around 200,000 distinct CDR3 sequences, around 50% of them seen once, and the ten largest clones take over 10%. Sequenced input: sorted CD4+, CD8+, or CD8+CD57+ T cells (not recorded which) from PBMCs. These receptors all come from a human donor with aplastic anemia.

In its sample, this clonotype was seen many times. V and J are TRBV14 and TRBJ1-1, with D possibly being TRBD1 (5 bases). Germline CDR1 and CDR2: SGHDN and FVKESK. The V end was cut by 1 base, the J end by 3 bases, with 12 bases between. The CDR3 is 15 residues long. The CDR3 DNA sequence: TGTGCCAGCAGCCAAGCAGGGTTATGGTACACTGAAGCTTTCTTT. It encodes CASSQAGLWYTEAFF.

This clonotype appeared a few times. The V gene is TRBV19, the J gene TRBJ1-4, with D possibly TRBD1 on 6 matching bases. Trimming removed 3 bases from V and 3 bases from J, with 11 bases in between. From germline, CDR1 is LNHDA and CDR2 SQIVND (reference sequence). This CDR3 comprises 15 residues. The CDR3 nucleotides are TGTGCCAGTAGTATCTTACAGGGTGCTAATGAAAAACTGTTTTTT. Protein sequence: CASSILQGANEKLFF.

This clonotype has at least ten counts. This chain links TRBV12-3 or TRBV12-4 with TRBJ1-5, with 7 bases fitting TRBD1. V shed 4 bases and J 5 bases; nucleotides not matched to a gene: 8. The CDR3 runs to 15 residues. CDR3 amino acids: CASSYNRGGDQPQHF. The DNA for the CDR3 is TGTGCCAGCAGTTACAACAGGGGAGGCGATCAGCCCCAGCATTTT.

The chain has TRBV7-2 and TRBJ2-2; D is perhaps TRBD1 or TRBD2 (5 bases each). Trimming stripped 2 bases from V and 3 bases from J, with 7 bases between. CDR3 size: 14 residues. The germline CDR1 and CDR2 sequences are SGHTA and FQGNSA. The CDR3 sequence: CASSLMGDTGELFF. The CDR3 region has the DNA TGTGCCAGCAGCTTAATGGGGGACACCGGGGAGCTGTTTTTT. The whole variable domain, filled in from reference TRBV7-2 and TRBJ2-2, reads GAGVSQSPSNKVTEKGKDVELRCDPISGHTALYWYRQSLGQGLEFLIYFQGNSAPDKSGLPSDRFSAERTGGSVSTLTIQRTQQEDSAVYLCASSLMGDTGELFFGEGSRLTVL.

To note about this clonotype: Since a much larger clone is just one base distant, this may be a read error. CDR3 residues: CASGYGGLSGETQYF. The CDR3 bases are TGTGCCAGCGGTTACGGGGGATTATCGGGGGAGACCCAGTACTTC. The rearrangement uses TRBV6-5 and TRBJ2-5; tentatively, D is TRBD2 (6 bases). The CDR3 totals 15 residues. CDR1 and CDR2 (germline): MNHEY, SVGAGI.

The table lists this clonotype with a few counts. This chain uses TRBV28 with TRBJ1-2; weak D call: TRBD1 (6 bases). Trimming stripped 5 bases from V and 4 bases from J, with 17 bases between. This CDR3 contains 15 residues. CDR1 is MDHEN and CDR2 is SYDVKM in the germline V gene. The CDR3 spells CASSPLNRESYGYTF. For the CDR3, the DNA is TGTGCCAGCAGTCCCCTTAACAGGGAATCCTATGGCTACACCTTC.

This clonotype has only a few counts. The chain recombines TRBV3-1 with TRBJ2-4; D is unclear. The CDR3 is 12 residues long. Germline lookup yields CDR1 LGHDT and CDR2 YNNKEL (reference sequence). V lost 1 base and J lost 15, with 13 bases in between. This CDR3 reads CASSQGVGFLYF. Written as DNA, the CDR3 is TGTGCCAGCAGCCAAGGCGTAGGGTTCTTGTACTTC.

In this sample, this clonotype turned up many times. Written as DNA, the CDR3 is TGTGCCAGCAGCGAATTCGGGGGCGGCAGCACTGAAAAACTGTTTTTT. Translation gives CASSEFGGGSTEKLFF. The V and J genes are TRBV7-9 and TRBJ1-4; D possibly corresponds to TRBD1 (6 bases). Trimming left V 5 bases short and J 7 bases short, with 20 bases between. CDR1 and CDR2 from the germline V gene are SEHNR and FQNEAQ (reference sequence). The CDR3 has 16 amino acids.

This chain joins TRBV15 and TRBJ2-3; D not resolved. The CDR3 extends over 14 amino acids. Trimming took off 1 base at V and 7 bases at J, with 12 bases between the two ends. Germline V gene lookup returns CDR1 LNHNV and CDR2 YYDKDF (reference sequence). CDR3 in amino acids: CATSRVTAPYTQYF. The CDR3 DNA reads as TGTGCCACCAGCAGAGTAACAGCACCGTATACGCAGTATTTT.

This clonotype turned up a few times. This chain links TRBV20-1 with TRBJ1-2, with unresolved D. The CDR3 runs to 12 residues. Germline V gene sequence: CDR1 DFQATT, CDR2 SNEGSKA (reference sequence). V lost 5 bases and J 5 bases, leaving 12 bases between the germline ends. The CDR3 loop is CSAFQELYGYTF. For the CDR3, the DNA is TGCAGTGCTTTCCAGGAGTTATATGGCTACACCTTC.

This clonotype was found many times. The gene calls are TRBV19 and TRBJ1-2; 11 bases line up with TRBD1. CDR1 LNHDA and CDR2 SQIVND come from the germline V gene (reference sequence). This CDR3 is built from 16 residues. The V segment lost 5 bases and the J segment 3 bases; nucleotides outside the gene matches: 8. CDR3 sequence: CASSPTPGQGDYGYTF. CDR3 DNA: TGTGCCAGTAGTCCAACACCGGGACAGGGGGACTATGGCTACACCTTC. Variable domain in full (rest from reference TRBV19 and TRBJ1-2): DGGITQSPKYLFRKEGQNVTLSCEQNLNHDAMYWYRQDPGQGLRLIYYSQIVNDFQKGDIAEGYSVSREKKESFPLTVTSAQKNPTAFYLCASSPTPGQGDYGYTFGSGTRLTVV.

This chain links TRBV2 with TRBJ2-1; D gene unclear. This CDR3 has 15 residues. Trimming cost V 5 bases and J 9 bases, with 20 bases left between them. Per germline, CDR1 SNHLY and CDR2 FYNNEI. CDR3 DNA: TGTGCCAGCAGTCCGGGCCCGGTAAGGATCGGTGAGCAGTTCTTC. It encodes CASSPGPVRIGEQFF.

The sample holds many counts of this clonotype. CDR3 sequence (DNA): TGTGCCAGCAGCCTCAACCCGGGGGCGCGGGACACTGAAGCTTTCTTT. Its protein is CASSLNPGARDTEAFF. The chain combines TRBV7-8 with TRBJ1-1; a weak D match, TRBD1 (6 bases). Deletions cut 5 bases from V and 3 bases from J, with 19 bases between. The length of the CDR3 is 16 residues. CDR1 SGHVS and CDR2 FQNEAQ come from the germline V gene.

Points on this clonotype: One junction end disagrees with the germline gene, perhaps due to a read error. The chain has TRBV20-1 and TRBJ1-1; D possibly corresponds to TRBD1 (5 bases). The germline V gene encodes CDR1 DFQATT and CDR2 SNEGSKA (reference sequence). The CDR3 length is 14 residues. CDR3 coding DNA: TGCAGTGCTATGACGGGGCGTACGAACACTGAAGCCTTCTTT. This codes for CSAMTGRTNTEAFF.

The V call is TRBV14, the J call TRBJ2-7, with D perhaps matching TRBD2 (5 bases). Germline assignment: CDR1 SGHDN and CDR2 FVKESK. The V end was cut by 1 base, the J end by 0 bases, with 7 bases between. The CDR3 loop spans 14 amino acids. The CDR3 loop reads CASSQVRDSYEQYF. CDR3 DNA sequence: TGTGCCAGCAGCCAAGTGAGGGACTCCTACGAGCAGTACTTC.

This chain uses TRBV5-6 with TRBJ1-1; weak D call: TRBD1 (5 bases). CDR3 length: 16 amino acids. Germline V lookup: CDR1 SGHDT, CDR2 YYEEEE. Trimming removed 0 bases at V and 2 bases at J, with 14 bases between. CDR3 coding DNA: TGTGCCAGCAGCTTGGCGTTGACAGAAGGCAACACTGAAGCTTTCTTT. Translated: CASSLALTEGNTEAFF.

Only one count was recorded for this clonotype. A single base separates this from a much larger clone, so it may be a read error. J is TRBJ1-6 and V is TRBV3-1, with a tentative D call TRBD1 (6 bases). Germline values: CDR1 LGHDT, CDR2 YNNKEL (reference sequence). The CDR3 is 14 amino acids. CDR3 DNA: TGTGTCAGCAGCCAGGGACATGGGGATTCACCCCTCCACTTT. This sequence encodes CVSSQGHGDSPLHF. Supplemented by reference TRBV3-1 and TRBJ1-6, the full variable domain reads DTAVSQTPKYLVTQMGNDKSIKCEQNLGHDTMYWYKQDSKKFLKIMFSYNNKELIINETVPNRFSPKSPDKAHLNLHINSLELGDSAVYFCVSSQGHGDSPLHFGNGTRLTVT.

This clonotype showed up many times. The chain links TRBV5-1 to TRBJ1-1; no firm D call. The CDR3 contains 15 residues. Trimming pared 1 base from V and 4 bases from J, leaving 14 bases between. The germline V gene encodes CDR1 SGHRS and CDR2 YFSETQ. CDR3 nucleotides: TGCGCCAGCAGCTTGTCGTCGCAGCTTCCCACTGAAGCTTTCTTT. Protein product: CASSLSSQLPTEAFF.

The gene calls are TRBV2 and TRBJ1-6; D possibly corresponds to TRBD1 (5 bases). Trimming removed 6 bases from V and 6 bases from J, with 9 bases in between. Looked up from germline, CDR1 is SNHLY and CDR2 is FYNNEI. The CDR3 is made up of 13 amino acids. In DNA, the CDR3 is TGTGCCAGCAGCCGACAGACTAATTCACCCCTCCACTTT. This codes for CASSRQTNSPLHF.

The chain couples TRBV3-1 to TRBJ2-3, with D possibly TRBD1 on 5 matching bases. The germline V gene has CDR1 LGHDT and CDR2 YNNKEL (reference sequence). Trimming cost V 3 bases and J 0 bases, with 7 bases left between them. The CDR3 totals 14 residues. The CDR3 sequence is CASSHRVSTDTQYF. CDR3 DNA: TGTGCCAGCAGCCACAGGGTTAGCACAGATACGCAGTATTTT.

Worth noting for this clonotype: Relative to the germline gene, one junction end is altered; a read error may explain this. The chain is built from TRBV7-8 and TRBJ2-3; perhaps D is TRBD1 or TRBD2 (6 bases each). CDR3 size: 16 residues. CDR1 is SGHVS, CDR2 FQNEAQ, per germline. The CDR3: CASSRGGRGKADTQCF. The CDR3 DNA sequence: TGTGCCAGCAGCCGAGGGGGGCGAGGGAAGGCGGACACGCAGTGTTTT.

V usage is TRBV25-1 and J usage is TRBJ2-7; perhaps TRBD1 as D (5 bases). The CDR3 consists of 13 residues. CDR1 MGHDK and CDR2 SYGVNS come from the germline V gene. The CDR3 DNA follows: TGTGTCGAAGGTCGTAAGGGGTCTAGCGAGCAGTACTTC. As protein: CVEGRKGSSEQYF.

The chain couples TRBV25-1 to TRBJ2-1; D is ambiguous. The germline V gene encodes CDR1 MGHDK and CDR2 SYGVNS. The CDR3 is 15 amino acids. Trimming stripped 0 bases from V and 5 bases from J, with 11 bases between. The DNA of the CDR3 is TGTGCCAGCAGTGAATATCGTGCCAGCAACAATGAGCAGTTCTTC. Translating gives CASSEYRASNNEQFF.

V gene TRBV20-1 combines with J gene TRBJ1-2; D remains ambiguous. Trimming shortened V by 3 bases and J by 7 bases, and 15 bases separated the two germline ends. The CDR3 contains 13 residues. CDR1 and CDR2 from the germline V gene are DFQATT and SNEGSKA (reference sequence). CDR3 amino acids: CSARAGPPVGYTF. The CDR3 coding sequence is TGCAGTGCTAGGGCAGGACCCCCGGTTGGCTACACCTTC.

The chain uses TRBV10-3 and TRBJ2-4; TRBD2 matches 7 bases. Germline trimming cut 10 bases from V and 0 bases from J; bases unmatched to any gene: 9. Germline V gives CDR1 ENHRY, CDR2 SYGVKD. The length of the CDR3 is 15 residues. The CDR3 DNA reads as TGTGCCAGCCACCACCGGGGGGAAGCCAAAAACATTCAGTACTTC. Protein sequence: CASHHRGEAKNIQYF.

This clonotype occurred many times. V gene TRBV7-8 combines with J gene TRBJ1-4; D perhaps matches TRBD1 (5 bases). Germline lookup yields CDR1 SGHVS and CDR2 FQNEAQ. The germline V and J ends were trimmed by 5 bases and 6 bases, with 19 bases remaining between them. The CDR3 totals 16 residues. CDR3 region: CASSPDPGRAYEKLFF. The CDR3, as DNA: TGTGCCAGCAGCCCGGACCCGGGCAGGGCCTATGAAAAACTGTTTTTT.

The chain couples TRBV30 to TRBJ1-5; D might be TRBD1 (5 bases). This CDR3 spans 13 amino acids. The V gene's germline CDR1 is GTSNPN and CDR2 SVGIG (reference sequence). Trimming took 0 bases from V and 6 from J, leaving 9 bases between them. CDR3 bases: TGTGCCTGGAGTGTACGGCAGGGTCAGCCCCAGCATTTT. Protein product: CAWSVRQGQPQHF.

In this sample, this clonotype turned up many times. The V gene is TRBV29-1, the J gene TRBJ2-2; 8 bases match TRBD1. The CDR3 has 13 residues. V shed 1 base and J 6 bases; nucleotides not matched to a gene: 1. Germline V gene data show CDR1 as SQVTM and CDR2 as ANQGSEA. The DNA of the CDR3 is TGCAGCGTTGAAGGACAGGGGTCCGGGGAGCTGTTTTTT. Its protein product is CSVEGQGSGELFF.

The chain is built from TRBV2 and TRBJ1-4; 7 bases line up with TRBD1. CDR3 size: 15 residues. Losses at the gene ends were 3 bases for V and 6 bases for J; bases not matched to a gene: 7. CDR1 and CDR2 (germline): SNHLY, FYNNEI. The chain's CDR3 is CASSDRGRGDEKLFF. The CDR3 DNA sequence: TGTGCCAGCAGTGATAGAGGCAGGGGGGATGAAAAACTGTTTTTT. The full variable domain, its missing parts supplied by reference TRBV2 and TRBJ1-4, is EPEVTQTPSHQVTQMGQEVILRCVPISNHLYFYWYRQILGQKVEFLVSFYNNEISEKSEIFDDQFSVERPDGSNFTLKIRSTKLEDSAMYFCASSDRGRGDEKLFFGSGTQLSVL.

This clonotype was recorded only once. At one end the junction does not follow the germline gene, possibly because of a read error. V is TRBV10-3 and J is TRBJ2-3, with 8 positions matching TRBD2. Germline CDR1 reads ENHRY; CDR2 reads SYGVKD. The CDR3 is 16 residues long. CDR3 in amino acids: CASSEAGAGVGYTQYF. Here the CDR3 DNA reads TGTGCCAGCAGTGAAGCGGGGGCGGGGGTGGGGTATACGCAGTATTTT.

The genes are TRBV29-1 and TRBJ1-2, with 9 bases lining up with TRBD1. V shed 2 bases, J shed 8 bases, and the junction held 6 bases outside the gene matches. The length of the CDR3 is 13 residues. Germline CDR1 reads SQVTM; CDR2 reads ANQGSEA. The CDR3 DNA follows: TGCAGCGTTGAAAAGACAGGGGGGAACGGCTACACCTTC. Translating it yields CSVEKTGGNGYTF.